This is a list of T cell receptor beta chains from one sample in a study of T cells in Graves' hyperthyroidism and ophthalmopathy. TCRdb called the multiplex PCR reads again in MiXCR, with one record for every CDR3 protein. The data show roughly 380,000 distinct CDR3 sequences, with roughly 19% seen just once and around 3.6% held by the top ten. Specimen: blood. Every receptor here comes from a woman aged 18 to 35 with Graves' hyperthyroidism. Both conserved end residues are part of each CDR3. D genes are given only for firm matches. Only some rows state a clone size, as once, few, many or a class for expanded clones.

clone_size	j_call	v_call	d_call	cdr3_nt	cdr3_aa
NA	TRBJ2-4	TRBV12-3/TRBV12-4	NA	TGTGCCAGCAGCTACACAGGGACCAAAAACATTCAGTACTTC	CASSYTGTKNIQYF
NA	TRBJ1-3	TRBV7-9	NA	TGTGCCAGCAGCCACAAGCCCGGGGCCGGAAACACCATATATTTT	CASSHKPGAGNTIYF
many	TRBJ2-6	TRBV7-3	NA	TGTGCCAGCAGTGAGGGGGCCAACGTCCTGACTTTC	CASSEGANVLTF
many	TRBJ2-7	TRBV6-1	NA	TGTGCCAGCACCAGGGGAAAGGTCGAGCAGTACTTC	CASTRGKVEQYF
many	TRBJ2-7	TRBV25-1	TRBD1	TGTGCCAGCAGTGAGACAGGGAAGGGATACGAGCAGTACTTC	CASSETGKGYEQYF
many	TRBJ2-7	TRBV28	TRBD1	TGTGCCAGCAGATCTTATGGTTTTACGGGACAGGGGTATAACGAGCAGTACTTC	CASRSYGFTGQGYNEQYF
many	TRBJ2-7	TRBV3-1	NA	TGTGCCAGCAGCCAAGTACTGACCTCCTACGAGCAGTACTTC	CASSQVLTSYEQYF
many	TRBJ2-2	TRBV7-2	TRBD2	TGTGCCAGCAGCTTAGCGGGGCTAGCGGAGAACACCGGGGAGCTGTTTTTT	CASSLAGLAENTGELFF
many	TRBJ1-1	TRBV2	NA	TGTGCCAGCAGTGAAGCCTATGGGCTTGAAGCTTTCTTT	CASSEAYGLEAFF
many	TRBJ2-7	TRBV6-2/TRBV6-3	TRBD1	TGTGCCAGTTGGCCCGGGACAGGCATTTACGAGCAGTACTTC	CASWPGTGIYEQYF
NA	TRBJ2-3	TRBV6-2/TRBV6-3	NA	TGTGCCAGCAGTTACATCCCAGCGGGCCTCCACACAGATACGCAGTATTTT	CASSYIPAGLHTDTQYF
many	TRBJ1-1	TRBV20-1	NA	TGCAGTGCTAGAGCATCGGGGGTTGGGGAAGCTTTCTTT	CSARASGVGEAFF
NA	TRBJ2-5	TRBV6-2/TRBV6-3	TRBD2	TGTGCCAGCAGTTACGTAGTAGCGGGATCCGAGACCCAGTACTTC	CASSYVVAGSETQYF
NA	TRBJ1-2	TRBV20-1	TRBD1	TGCAGTGCGGCGACAGGGGGCGGTGGCTACACCTTC	CSAATGGGGYTF
many	TRBJ1-3	TRBV18	NA	TGTGCCAGCTCACCGGAGCAGGGGAGATGGTCTGGAAACACCATATATTTT	CASSPEQGRWSGNTIYF
many	TRBJ1-1	TRBV6-1	NA	TGTGCCAGCACTCCATACAGGCGTAACACTGAAGCTTTCTTT	CASTPYRRNTEAFF
once	TRBJ2-7	TRBV6-5	NA	TGTGCCAGCAGTTACTCGAGAGTCTCGTACGAGCAGTACTTC	CASSYSRVSYEQYF
many	TRBJ1-1	TRBV29-1	NA	TGCAGCGTTTGGGCCGGGGTCCCCCGGGCTTTCTTT	CSVWAGVPRAFF
NA	TRBJ2-5	TRBV4-1	NA	TGCGCCAGCAGCCAAGGCGCGTCGGGCGTAGAGACCCAGTACTTC	CASSQGASGVETQYF
many	TRBJ2-7	TRBV11-2	TRBD2	TGTGCCAGCAGCTCCGGACTAGCGGGGAGAGAGCAGTACTTC	CASSSGLAGREQYF
many	TRBJ2-2	TRBV6-1	NA	TGTGCCAGCACCAGACTCGGGACCAACACCGGGGAGCTGTTTTTT	CASTRLGTNTGELFF
NA	TRBJ2-5	TRBV6-5	NA	TGTGCCAGCAGTTACAGGGAGTTGGAGACCCAGTACTTC	CASSYRELETQYF
once	TRBJ2-5	TRBV28	TRBD2	TGTGCCAGCAGTTTCGAGACTAGCGGGCAAGAGACCCAGTACTTC	CASSFETSGQETQYF
many	TRBJ2-4	TRBV20-1	TRBD1	TGCAGTGCTAGACTCCGGGACAGTCAGTACTTC	CSARLRDSQYF
many	TRBJ2-7	TRBV27	NA	TGTGCCAGCAGCTACTCAGGGCTGACCTCCTACGAGCAGTACTTC	CASSYSGLTSYEQYF
once	TRBJ2-5	TRBV20-1	NA	TGCAGTGCTAGATCCCCACCGAAGCGAATTGAGAGGCAAGAGACCCAGTACTTC	CSARSPPKRIERQETQYF
many	TRBJ1-5	TRBV2	TRBD1	TGTGCCAGCAACAGGGGGATCGATCAGCCCCAGCATTTT	CASNRGIDQPQHF
many	TRBJ2-7	TRBV15	TRBD2	TGTGCCACCAGCATCGACCTAGCGGGGTTATACGAGCAGTACTTC	CATSIDLAGLYEQYF
many	TRBJ2-3	TRBV11-2	NA	TGTGCCAGCAGCTTAATCCGGGGGCGGATGGATACGCAGTATTTT	CASSLIRGRMDTQYF
many	TRBJ1-1	TRBV12-3/TRBV12-4	NA	TGTGCCAGCAGTTTTAGGCGGTGGGATGAAGCTTTCTTT	CASSFRRWDEAFF
many	TRBJ1-3	TRBV20-1	NA	TGCAGTGCTAGACGGGGGTCCGGAAACACCATATATTTT	CSARRGSGNTIYF
many	TRBJ1-1	TRBV6-5	NA	TGTGCCAGCAAGGGCGGACCCATGAACACTGAAGCTTTCTTT	CASKGGPMNTEAFF
NA	TRBJ2-2	TRBV6-5	NA	TGTGCCAGCAGTTACTCAAGTATCCCCGGGGAGCTGTTTTTT	CASSYSSIPGELFF
many	TRBJ1-1	TRBV6-2/TRBV6-3	NA	TGTGCCAGCACCAAGGGGCCATTCGCTGAAGCTTTCTTT	CASTKGPFAEAFF
many	TRBJ2-2	TRBV6-2/TRBV6-3	NA	TGTGCCAGCAGCCCCCTAGGTACCGGGGAGCTGTTTTTT	CASSPLGTGELFF
many	TRBJ2-5	TRBV2	NA	TGTGCCAGCAACCCGGATACAGGCTTGGCGACCCAGTACTTC	CASNPDTGLATQYF
many	TRBJ2-2	TRBV28	NA	TGTGCCAGCAGTCCCCAGCTCCCCGGGGAGCTGTTTTTT	CASSPQLPGELFF
many	TRBJ2-5	TRBV7-2	NA	TGTGCCAGCAGCGTCGGGACCCACCAAGAGACCCAGTACTTC	CASSVGTHQETQYF
many	TRBJ2-5	TRBV12-3/TRBV12-4	TRBD1	TGTGCCAGCGGGACAGAAGAGACCCAGTACTTC	CASGTEETQYF
few	TRBJ2-7	TRBV5-1	TRBD2	TGCGCCAGCAGCACCTCGGGGGGACCCTACGAGCAGTACTTC	CASSTSGGPYEQYF
many	TRBJ1-5	TRBV6-4	TRBD1	TGTGCCAGCAGTGACTCCCAGGGCTCGGGCAGGGGGCTCTATAGCAATCAGCCCCAGCATTTT	CASSDSQGSGRGLYSNQPQHF
many	TRBJ1-2	TRBV27	TRBD1	TGTGCCAGCAGGCGGGACAGGGGGGACGGCTACACCTTC	CASRRDRGDGYTF
many	TRBJ2-7	TRBV28	TRBD1	TGTGCCATTAGACAGGGGGGTAACGAGCAGTACTTC	CAIRQGGNEQYF
many	TRBJ1-3	TRBV2	NA	TGTGCCAGCAGTGAAGCGGGACTGGCCATGGGGGGAAACACCATATATTTT	CASSEAGLAMGGNTIYF
once	TRBJ1-1	TRBV28	NA	TGTGCCAGCAGTTTTGGGGTGAGGAACACTGAAGCTTTCTTT	CASSFGVRNTEAFF
NA	TRBJ1-2	TRBV29-1	NA	TGCAGCGTTGAAGATGGCCCGGGACACCCCTTC	CSVEDGPGHPF